This record looks at one T cell receptor (beta chain) sequence and its context. Antigen unknown. None of the donors, who were healthy HIV-negative adults, had recently had acute infections or vaccinations. CD4+ cells yielded CD45RA+ naive and CD45RA-negative memory subsets. In the original workflow: Sequence data from immunoSEQ were junction-only and lacked quality scores; consequently, filtering differed. Assay: immunoSEQ multiplex PCR; the TCRdb copy retains only in-frame clones and omits some. V and J calls plus clone size are reproduced from that table; the DNA served to infer D and trimming. The sample carries just over 2,000,000 clones, over 85% recorded once. This CDR3 has 14 residues. V shed 5 bases, J shed 3 bases, and the junction held 6 bases outside the gene matches. CDR1 SGHAT and CDR2 FQDESV come from the germline V gene (reference sequence). The source of the sample is a study of shared clonotypes between healthy human individuals.

Broader study findings: Although depth was large, rarefaction showed that sequencing of the sorted subsets was incomplete.

The source material was naive CD4+ T cells sorted from blood. Subset in this sample: CD45RA+ positively selected. The chain couples TRBV11-1 to TRBJ2-7, with 8 bases matching TRBD1. The TCR comes from a man aged 18 to 29 in good health. The DNA of the CDR3 is TGTGCCAGCAGCCAAAGGACAGGGAACTACGAGCAGTACTTC. Protein sequence: CASSQRTGNYEQYF.